This T cell receptor beta chain was profiled in a study of T cell repertoires in cytomegalovirus infection. Broader study findings: Carriage of CMV together with the relevant HLA was identifiable through cumulative public TCR beta family frequency.

One entry per CDR3 protein results from TCRdb running MiXCR on the reads. The sample lists 120,000 to 150,000 distinct CDR3 sequences, approximately 5.9% occurring once. This CDR3 comprises 17 residues. Germline assignment: CDR1 LNHDA and CDR2 SQIVND (reference sequence). Trimming removed 4 bases at V and 4 bases at J, with 20 bases between. As concerns this clonotype: Its specificity is not known.

This TCR came from a human donor in good health (CMV status not recorded). Some clones in this sample may be carry-over from other donors' samples. This sequence joins TRBV19 and TRBJ1-5, with D perhaps TRBD1 (5 bases). Sequenced input: PBMCs. In DNA, the CDR3 is TGTGCCAGTAGTAACAGACAGTCCTGGGGAAGAAATCAGCCCCAGCATTTT. This encodes CASSNRQSWGRNQPQHF.